This is a list of T cell receptor beta chains from one sample in a study of CD8+CD57+ T cells in acquired aplastic anemia. A single record per CDR3 protein comes from TCRdb applying MiXCR to the reads. The data show about 190,000 distinct CDR3 sequences, less than 65% seen once. Sequencing input: sorted CD4+, CD8+, or CD8+CD57+ T cells (not recorded which) from PBMCs. The receptors come from a human donor in good health, serving as a control. Both conserved end residues are part of each CDR3. A D gene is named only where the DNA matches it firmly. For some rows the clone size is stated as once, few or many, or as a class when expanded; others skip it.

DNA | CDR3 | J | D | V | size
TGTGCCAGCAGCTACAGGGTCTCTGATGGCTACACCTTC | CASSYRVSDGYTF | TRBJ1-2 | . | TRBV2 | .
TGCAGTGCTTACAGTCCGGTGAGGGAAAAACTGTTTTTT | CSAYSPVREKLFF | TRBJ1-4 | . | TRBV20-1 | many
TGTGCCAGCAGCGTAGGTACAGGGGTTGTAGAGACCCAGTACTTC | CASSVGTGVVETQYF | TRBJ2-5 | TRBD1 | TRBV9 | .
TGTGCCAGCAGTGACCGTCCATTGGGTGGAACGAACACCGGGGAGCTGTTTTTT | CASSDRPLGGTNTGELFF | TRBJ2-2 | . | TRBV6-1 | few
TGTGCCAGTAGGACCGTAGCGGGGGGGCAGGGGGAGCAGTACTTC | CASRTVAGGQGEQYF | TRBJ2-7 | TRBD2 | TRBV19 | few
TGTGCCAGCAGACATGGACAGGGCGAGCAGTACTTC | CASRHGQGEQYF | TRBJ2-7 | TRBD1 | TRBV12-3/TRBV12-4 | .
TGTGCCAGCCTTCCAGGGGAAGCGGGGAACTACGAGCAGTACTTC | CASLPGEAGNYEQYF | TRBJ2-7 | . | TRBV11-2 | .
TGTGCCAGTAGTGTGCAAGCGGGGGGGAGGAATGAGCAGTTCTTC | CASSVQAGGRNEQFF | TRBJ2-1 | TRBD2 | TRBV19 | .
TGCAGTGCCAGCAGCCGATGGATCGGACAGTACAATCAGCCCCAGCATTTT | CSASSRWIGQYNQPQHF | TRBJ1-5 | . | TRBV20-1 | few
TGTGCCAGCATGAGGCTAGGCAATCAGCCCCAGCATTTT | CASMRLGNQPQHF | TRBJ1-5 | . | TRBV2 | .
TGTGCCAGCAGCTTAGTTGCGGCGCAAGAGACCCAGTACTTT | CASSLVAAQETQYF | TRBJ2-5 | . | TRBV7-9 | .
. | CASSEWWSSYEQYFGREKLFF | TRBJ1-4 | . | TRBV7-9 | .
TGCAGTGCCTTCCGAGCCGGGACTGCTCTTAATCAGCCCCAGCATTTT | CSAFRAGTALNQPQHF | TRBJ1-5 | . | TRBV20-1 | many
TGTGCCAGCAGTTTTAACGTCAACATCGGGGAGCTGTTCTTC | CASSFNVNIGELFF | TRBJ2-1 | . | TRBV12-3/TRBV12-4 | .
TGTGCCAGCAGTTTCACCAGACAGGGGGCGTGGGGGTATTCAACCGGGGAGCTGTTTTTT | CASSFTRQGAWGYSTGELFF | TRBJ2-2 | TRBD1 | TRBV2 | many
TGCGCCAGCAGTTTGGGGGAGATCAGCTACACTGAAGCTTTCTTT | CASSLGEISYTEAFF | TRBJ1-1 | . | TRBV5-1 | many
TGTGCCAGCAGCGCCGGGACTAGCGGACTTGGAGAGACCCAGTACTTC | CASSAGTSGLGETQYF | TRBJ2-5 | TRBD2 | TRBV11-2 | .
TGTGCCAGCAGCTCCCTTGGGGGGACGAGCTCCTACGAGCAGTACTTC | CASSSLGGTSSYEQYF | TRBJ2-7 | . | TRBV7-9 | .
TGCAGTGCTGGACAGGGGGACTACATAGGCTATGGCTACACCTTC | CSAGQGDYIGYGYTF | TRBJ1-2 | TRBD1 | TRBV20-1 | many
TGCAGTGCTCCAATCAGCCTGGGACAGGCGGCCTATGGCTACACCTTC | CSAPISLGQAAYGYTF | TRBJ1-2 | TRBD1 | TRBV20-1 | many
TGCGCCAGCAGCTTGGGTGGAGGGCGCTCTGGGGCCAACGTCCCGACTTTC | CASSLGGGRSGANVPTF | TRBJ2-6 | . | TRBV4-1 | few
TGTGCCTGGAGTGGGGACAGGAGGGGTCGTGAAAAACTGTTTTTT | CAWSGDRRGREKLFF | TRBJ1-4 | TRBD1 | TRBV30 | .
TGTGCCAGCAGCATTCGGACAGGGGCTGGAAACACCATATATTTT | CASSIRTGAGNTIYF | TRBJ1-3 | TRBD1 | TRBV7-6 | many
TGCAGCGTTGAGCTAGCGGGGGCCGGGGAGCTGTTTTTT | CSVELAGAGELFF | TRBJ2-2 | TRBD2 | TRBV29-1 | once
TGTGCCAGCGAACAGGGCTCTGGAAACACCATATATTTT | CASEQGSGNTIYF | TRBJ1-3 | . | TRBV19 | many
TGTGCCAGCAGCTTAATGGGACAGGGGTTGGATACGCAGTATTTT | CASSLMGQGLDTQYF | TRBJ2-3 | TRBD1 | TRBV7-9 | .
TGTGCCAGCAGTCTTGGTGGGACAGGGCCTAACTATGGCTACACCTTC | CASSLGGTGPNYGYTF | TRBJ1-2 | TRBD1 | TRBV12-3/TRBV12-4 | .
TGTGCCAGCACTGGGGACGCGTACTACAATGAGCAGTTCTTC | CASTGDAYYNEQFF | TRBJ2-1 | . | TRBV7-9 | .
TGTGCCAGCAGCCAGGGGATTCTGGAACCCCTCCACTTT | CASSQGILEPLHF | TRBJ1-6 | . | TRBV7-2 | .
TGTGCCAGCAGTGGTTTGCTAGCTAACTATGGCTACACCTTC | CASSGLLANYGYTF | TRBJ1-2 | . | TRBV2 | many
TGTGCCAGCAGTGATGTTCAGGCAGGGGTAAATGAGCAGTTCTTC | CASSDVQAGVNEQFF | TRBJ2-1 | . | TRBV25-1 | .
TGTGCCAGCAGCCCGGACAGGGGGGAGACCCAGTACTTC | CASSPDRGETQYF | TRBJ2-5 | TRBD1 | TRBV11-3 | many
TGTGCCAGCAGCCCAAACAGGGACACCATATATTTT | CASSPNRDTIYF | TRBJ1-3 | . | TRBV11-2 | many
TGTGCCAGCAGCGTAGCTCTAGCGGGGAACACCGGGGAGCTGTTTTTT | CASSVALAGNTGELFF | TRBJ2-2 | TRBD2 | TRBV9 | many
TGTGCCAGCAGTGGGGAGCCCACTAGCACAGATACGCAGTATTTT | CASSGEPTSTDTQYF | TRBJ2-3 | . | TRBV6-1 | many
TGCAGTGCTAGGGCCTTGAGTGAGCAGTTCTTC | CSARALSEQFF | TRBJ2-1 | . | TRBV20-1 | .
TGTGCCAGCAGCTTAGTCGTCCTCCCCGACCAAGAGACCCAGTACTTC | CASSLVVLPDQETQYF | TRBJ2-5 | . | TRBV7-9 | many
TGCAGTGCGGTCCCAGGGGGGCAGGACAATGAGCAGTTCTTC | CSAVPGGQDNEQFF | TRBJ2-1 | . | TRBV20-1 | .
TGTGCCAGCAATGAGCAGTTCTTC | CASNEQFF | TRBJ2-1 | . | TRBV2 | few
TGCAGTGCCACCCCCCCGCCCAGCGGCCAAGGGACCCAGCACTTC | CSATPPPSGQGTQHF | TRBJ2-5 | . | TRBV20-1 | .
TGTGCCAGCAGCCATGAACCCGGGACTGAGCAGTTCTTC | CASSHEPGTEQFF | TRBJ2-1 | . | TRBV14 | .
TGCGCCAGCAGTGAGGGACTTTACAATGAGCAGTTCTTC | CASSEGLYNEQFF | TRBJ2-1 | . | TRBV10-2 | few